The clone carrying this T cell receptor beta chain was observed a few times. What it recognizes is unknown. The sample originates from a study of T cell repertoires in cytomegalovirus infection. Across the study: Signatures in public TCR beta sequences pointed to both CMV infection and matching HLA type. General observations from the study: Cumulative public TCR beta family frequency identified CMV carriers with the relevant HLA. CMV-specific TCR beta clonotypes restricted by HLA-C dominated the ex vivo response.

The CDR3 loop spans 15 amino acids. The ends lost 2 bases at V and 6 bases at J; junction bases unmatched: 4. CDR1 is ENHRY and CDR2 is SYGVKD in the germline V gene. Via MiXCR, TCRdb re-called the reads, giving one row per CDR3 protein. The sample has roughly 150,000 distinct CDR3 sequences; 20% to 30% are singletons. This TCR derives from a human donor in good health (CMV status not recorded). Some clones in this sample may be carry-over from other donors' samples. The sequencing sample was made of PBMCs. The genes are TRBV10-3 and TRBJ1-1, with 12 nucleotides matching TRBD1. Written as DNA, the CDR3 is TGTGCCATCAGTGAGCTGGGACAGGGGGCATCTGAAGCTTTCTTT. This gives the protein CAISELGQGASEAFF.